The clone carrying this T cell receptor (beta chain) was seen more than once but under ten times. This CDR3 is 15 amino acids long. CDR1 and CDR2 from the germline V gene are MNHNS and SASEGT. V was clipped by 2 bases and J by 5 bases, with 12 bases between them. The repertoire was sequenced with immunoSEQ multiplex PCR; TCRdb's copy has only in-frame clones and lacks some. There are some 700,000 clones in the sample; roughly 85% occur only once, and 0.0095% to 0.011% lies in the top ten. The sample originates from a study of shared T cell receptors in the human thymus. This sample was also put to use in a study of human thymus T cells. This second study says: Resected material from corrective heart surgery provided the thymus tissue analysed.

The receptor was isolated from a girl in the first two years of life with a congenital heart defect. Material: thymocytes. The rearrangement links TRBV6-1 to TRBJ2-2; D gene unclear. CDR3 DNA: TGTGCCAGCAGTGAACGACAAGAAAGAACCGGGGAGCTGTTTTTT. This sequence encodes CASSERQERTGELFF.